Here is one T cell receptor (beta chain) with its context. The method was immunoSEQ multiplex PCR; TCRdb's version includes in-frame clones alone and lacks a portion of them. Seen here are around 260,000 clones, 91% observed once, and the top ten hold roughly 2.7%. V lost 0 bases and J lost 2; bases outside the gene matches: 7. The CDR3 has 17 amino acids. The germline V gene has CDR1 LGHNA and CDR2 YSLEER. This sample is part of a study of blood T cell repertoires in COVID-19. Turning to the study itself: Spain, Italy and the United States supplied samples that represented acute and convalescent COVID-19. PBMCs, B-cell-depleted T cells, or T cells provided the cDNA or gDNA that made up the material.

The TCR sequence derives from a young adult with COVID-19, enrolled during active disease. Sequences were obtained from peripheral blood. The J gene is TRBJ2-4, the V gene TRBV4-3, with 7 bases aligning to TRBD2. The CDR3 region has the DNA TGCGCCAGCAGCCAAGATAAAACGGGAGGAACCAAAAACATTCAGTACTTC. Translation: CASSQDKTGGTKNIQYF.